This TCR beta chain was sequenced in a study of post-analysis software for immune sequencing data (dated by TCRdb to between 2015 and 2017). About the full investigation: The recorded disease courses included relapsing-remitting, secondary progressive and progressive-relapsing multiple sclerosis, and some patients had no subtype annotation. The patient repertoires were set against approximately 10 previously published healthy control repertoires from donors whose ages ranged from about 6 to 25 years. A subset of samples was prepared in parallel using single-end sample barcoding, then pooled and co-amplified after Illumina adapter ligation. Findings and caveats that apply to the study as a whole: Normalized Chao1 diversity was significantly lower in multiple sclerosis patients than controls, suggesting substantial peripheral T-cell clonal expansion. Direct clustering with F measure revealed strong co-clustering of samples prepared in the same batch, which led to a batch-effect correction. The control group was slightly older than the multiple sclerosis patient group. Patients showed significantly higher frequencies than controls for several TRBV segments, among them TRBV5-6, TRBV5-1 and TRBV20-1.

Library prep was done by PCR. The instrument given in TCRdb is Illumina HiSeq 2500. To reduce PCR and sequencing biases, unique molecular identifiers were built into the TCR beta cDNA libraries. Every 1 to 10 million input T cells yielded approximately 500,000 cDNA molecules, meaning each molecule approximated one T cell. The patient libraries were prepared and sequenced with the same protocol used for the earlier healthy control dataset. Within a given batch, samples were prepared together, multiplexed and sequenced on the same HiSeq lane. On the study's bioinformatics: Raw barcoded reads were processed with MIGEC, and single-read molecular identifier groups were discarded before consensus assembly and CDR3 extraction. Clonotype tables were post-analysed with VDJtools, and diversity was normalized by down-sampling all datasets to the smallest sample size. In repertoire overlap clustering, CDR3 amino acid sequences, but not nucleotide sequences, were matched to correct batch-related cross-sample contamination. TCRdb redid the processing of the public reads, applying fastp at Q25 and MiXCR, and retained in-frame beta chains. Each entry merges the rows of one CDR3 protein and shows their most common DNA and genes. TCRdb's processing, not the study's, gives the V and J calls here. The table for this sample lists roughly 570,000 distinct CDR3 sequences; approximately 34% of them were counted only once. About 5.6% of the sample goes to the ten largest clones.

In this sample, this clonotype turned up a few times. It has no known antigen specificity. Per-base quality was not reported, and no clone a single base away is much larger than it. Trimming costs V 8 bases and J 3 bases, and their ends lie 16 bases apart. The CDR3 runs 14 amino acids, cysteine and phenylalanine included. The entry retains the CDR3 DNA only, 42 bases that are in frame from base 1. CDR1 SGHTS and CDR2 YDEGEE were looked up in the germline V gene. To demonstrate the VDJtools post-analysis software, the study profiled TCR beta repertoires from the peripheral blood of 10 to 15 young patients with multiple sclerosis. The multiple sclerosis patients were children and adolescents ranging in age from 6 to 15 years.

Sequencing was performed on blood. The receptor's source is a girl aged 2-17 years with multiple sclerosis. The sequence links TRBV5-8 to TRBJ2-3; the D gene is perhaps TRBD1, from 6 matching bases. The DNA sequence is TGTGCCAGAGTTCGGGACACGGAGACAGATACGCAGTATTTT. Its protein reads: CARVRDTETDTQYF.